This T cell receptor (beta chain) originates from a study of neurological immune-mediated disorders. Study as a whole: Among the approximately 35 patients with multiple sclerosis, roughly 31 were relapsing-remitting, while 3 were secondary progressive. Study results and limitations: Levels of TCR clonal expansion peaked in HTLV-1-associated myelopathy and reached their lowest in multiple sclerosis, under those of healthy controls. No link was found between any clinical or MRI feature and the multiple sclerosis repertoire cluster.

MiXCR, applied by TCRdb to the 5' RACE reads, yields one record per CDR3 protein. The sample consists of roughly 100,000 distinct CDR3 sequences, roughly 4% of them appearing once. This clonotype was counted at least ten times. Antigen specificity is unknown. This TCR was sampled from a woman younger than 30 with multiple sclerosis. Sequenced: PBMCs.

The CDR3 reads CASSLGLPGIQETQYF. CDR3 nucleotide sequence: TGTGCCAGCAGCCTAGGACTGCCCGGGATTCAAGAGACCCAGTACTTC. This chain connects TRBV7-2 to TRBJ2-5, with D perhaps TRBD2 (5 bases). This CDR3 has 16 amino acids. Germline assignment: CDR1 SGHTA and CDR2 FQGNSA. V gave up 5 bases and J gave up 2 bases, with 18 bases separating them.